The clone carrying this T cell receptor beta chain is a singleton in its sample. The CDR3 loop spans 15 amino acids. Per germline, CDR1 LGHDT and CDR2 YNNKEL (reference sequence). V lost 4 bases to trimming and J lost 3 bases; unmatched junction nucleotides: 5. Original data processing: Nucleated cell number was recorded as an estimate derived from reference gene primer amplification. TCRdb keeps only in-frame clones here, not all; method: immunoSEQ multiplex PCR. V, J and clone size are taken as reported in that table, and D and trimming were inferred from the DNA itself. The sample lists more than 150,000 clones; under 80% were seen once. The data are from a study of blood T cell repertoires in COVID-19. Study context: Spain, Italy and the United States supplied samples that represented acute and convalescent COVID-19. Sample material is recorded as cDNA or gDNA derived from T cells, B-cell-depleted T cells, or PBMCs.

The source of this sequence is a man between 45 and 60 years old who had recovered from COVID-19. The chain combines TRBV3-1 (or the pseudogene TRBV3-2) with TRBJ2-7, with 11 bases lining up with TRBD2. Sample: peripheral blood. In nucleotides, the CDR3 is TGTGCCAGCAGCCCGGGACTAGCGGAGATCTACGAGCAGTACTTC. It codes for CASSPGLAEIYEQYF.